The 19 T cell receptor beta chains given below trace back to one sample, sequenced in a study of human T cells and chemical hapten exposure. TCRdb reprocessed the RACE reads via MiXCR and lists one record per CDR3 protein. The data show just under 65,000 distinct CDR3 sequences, more than 9.5% seen once. Noted time point: patch test 3, about 24 weeks after DPC sensitization. As to treatment: therapeutic diphenylcyclopropenone sensitization with weekly scalp DPC. This material consisted of whole blood, taken in connection with sensitization to the hapten diphenylcyclopropenone (DPC). These receptors were collected from a woman under 40 with alopecia areata. Some clones in this sample may be carry-over from other donors' samples.

This clonotype showed up many times. The chain couples TRBV29-1 to TRBJ2-4, with 7 bases identical to TRBD1. V shed 7 bases and J 5 bases; nucleotides not matched to a gene: 5. The CDR3 has 12 amino acids. Looked up from germline, CDR1 is SQVTM and CDR2 is ANQGSEA. DNA for the CDR3: TGCAGCGGGACCGGGACAGAAAACATTCAGTACTTC. It specifies CSGTGTENIQYF.

This clonotype was found many times. This chain connects TRBV2 to TRBJ1-1; D gene unclear. V was cut by 0 bases and J by 2 bases, with 19 bases left in between. Looked up from germline, CDR1 is SNHLY and CDR2 is FYNNEI. The CDR3 length is 18 residues. DNA for the CDR3: TGTGCCAGCAGTGAAGCGCTAATAAGTTACGGACCTAACACTGAAGCTTTCTTT. It encodes CASSEALISYGPNTEAFF.

The rearrangement joins TRBV5-1 to TRBJ1-1; 7 bases align to TRBD1. Germline trimming cut 2 bases from V and 3 bases from J; bases unmatched to any gene: 1. The V gene's germline CDR1 is SGHRS and CDR2 YFSETQ. The CDR3 consists of 13 residues. The CDR3 sequence: CASSLTGDTEAFF. DNA for the CDR3: TGCGCCAGCAGCTTAACAGGGGACACTGAAGCTTTCTTT.

This clonotype was seen many times. This chain uses TRBV6-1 with TRBJ2-7, with a possible D match to TRBD2 (5 bases). The ends were cut back, 0 bases at V and 4 bases at J, with 10 bases in the middle. The CDR3 consists of 14 residues. The V gene's germline CDR1 is MNHNS and CDR2 SASEGT. The DNA for the CDR3 is TGTGCCAGCAGTGAAGCCGGACTTAGTTACGAGCAGTACTTC. Translating it yields CASSEAGLSYEQYF.

This clonotype was seen repeatedly, ten times or more. V gene TRBV5-1 combines with J gene TRBJ2-1; 11 positions agree with TRBD2. Germline V gene lookup returns CDR1 SGHRS and CDR2 YFSETQ. V shed 2 bases and J 8 bases; nucleotides not matched to a gene: 6. This CDR3 region has 15 residues. The CDR3 DNA is TGCGCCAGCAGCTTACTAGCGGGAGCGGGGGATGAGCAGTTCTTC. Amino acid sequence: CASSLLAGAGDEQFF.

This clonotype was seen a handful of times. The chain's CDR3 is CASSAGGAEAFF. The CDR3 DNA reads as TGCGCCAGCAGCGCCGGGGGGGCGGAAGCTTTCTTT. The gene calls are TRBV5-1 and TRBJ1-1; D might be TRBD1 (6 bases). The V gene's germline CDR1 is SGHRS and CDR2 YFSETQ. V lost 4 bases and J 8 bases, leaving 12 bases between the germline ends. This CDR3 has 12 amino acids.

This clonotype was recorded at least ten times. The rearrangement joins TRBV21-1 to TRBJ2-1; the table's D call, TRBD2, was not checked against the DNA. TRBV21-1 is recorded as a pseudogene. CDR3 length: 16 residues. CDR3 nucleotides: TGTGCCAGCAGCAAATTATCTAGCGGGGCAACCAATGAGCAGTTCTTC. It translates to CASSKLSSGATNEQFF.

This clonotype has more than one count but fewer than ten. This chain links TRBV11-2 with TRBJ2-5; tentative D call: TRBD1 (6 bases). Germline loops: CDR1 SGHAT, CDR2 FQNNGV. Trimming shortened V by 1 base and J by 1 base, and 10 bases separated the two germline ends. The CDR3 totals 15 residues. As DNA, the CDR3 is TGTGCCAGCAGCTTAGGGACAGCCGGCCAAGAGACCCAGTACTTC. This codes for CASSLGTAGQETQYF.

The chain employs TRBV5-1 and TRBJ2-7, with 9 bases fitting TRBD1. CDR1 and CDR2 from the germline V gene are SGHRS and YFSETQ. The CDR3 is 15 residues long. V lost 5 bases, J lost 3 bases, and 9 bases stayed unmatched. The CDR3 DNA reads as TGCGCCAGCAGTTCCGGACAGGGGACCTTCTACGAGCAGTACTTC. The encoded protein is CASSSGQGTFYEQYF.

This chain joins TRBV28 and TRBJ2-2, with 10 bases aligning to TRBD1. This CDR3 contains 14 residues. J was trimmed by 6 bases and V by 5 bases; bases with no gene match: 3. Germline loops: CDR1 MDHEN, CDR2 SYDVKM. Written as DNA, the CDR3 is TGTGCCAGCAGTCCAGGACAGGGGGCCGGGGAGCTGTTTTTT. This encodes CASSPGQGAGELFF. Combining the CDR3 with reference TRBV28 and TRBJ2-2 gives the whole variable domain DVKVTQSSRYLVKRTGEKVFLECVQDMDHENMFWYRQDPGLGLRLIYFSYDVKMKEKGDIPEGYSVSREKKERFSLILESASTNQTSMYLCASSPGQGAGELFFGEGSRLTVL.

The V call is TRBV5-1, the J call TRBJ2-3, with TRBD2 identical over 12 bases. CDR1 is SGHRS, CDR2 YFSETQ, per germline. The trim removed 8 bases at V and 3 bases at J, leaving 4 bases unmatched. CDR3 size: 14 residues. The CDR3 loop reads CASRTSGATDTQYF. CDR3 DNA sequence: TGCGCCAGTCGGACTAGCGGGGCAACAGATACGCAGTATTTT.

This chain links TRBV6-5 with TRBJ2-2; 7 bases are shared with TRBD1. This CDR3 has 15 residues. Germline V gene sequence: CDR1 MNHEY, CDR2 SVGAGI. J gave up 2 bases and V 2 bases, and 2 bases lay outside the gene matches. This chain's CDR3 is CASSYGTANTGELFF. CDR3 bases: TGTGCCAGCAGTTACGGGACAGCTAACACCGGGGAGCTGTTTTTT.

This clonotype was seen ten or more times. The chain employs TRBV7-2 and TRBJ2-4; TRBD2 matches at 12 bases. The germline gives CDR1 SGHTA, CDR2 FQGNSA. With V trimmed by 5 bases and J by 15 bases, 8 bases remained unmatched. The CDR3 contains 13 residues. Here the CDR3 reads CASSPSGRALRYF. CDR3 DNA sequence: TGTGCCAGCAGCCCTAGCGGGAGGGCCCTTCGGTACTTC.

The V gene is TRBV28, the J gene TRBJ2-5; the D gene is possibly TRBD1 (6 bases). CDR1 is MDHEN, CDR2 SYDVKM, per germline. V lost 3 bases to trimming and J lost 3 bases, with 14 bases between them. The CDR3 totals 15 residues. CDR3 sequence reads: CASSFSASGEETQYF. Here the CDR3 DNA reads TGTGCCAGCAGTTTTTCAGCGTCAGGGGAAGAGACCCAGTACTTC. The whole variable domain, filled in from reference TRBV28 and TRBJ2-5, reads DVKVTQSSRYLVKRTGEKVFLECVQDMDHENMFWYRQDPGLGLRLIYFSYDVKMKEKGDIPEGYSVSREKKERFSLILESASTNQTSMYLCASSFSASGEETQYFGPGTRLLVL.

The rearrangement links TRBV4-1 to TRBJ2-5, with 14 bases identical to TRBD2. With V trimmed by 6 bases and J by 5 bases, 8 bases remained unmatched. The germline V gene encodes CDR1 MGHRA and CDR2 YSYEKL. The CDR3 is 16 residues long. CDR3 DNA sequence: TGCGCCAGCAGTTCACCAGGGACTAGCGGGAGTGAGACCCAGTACTTC. It encodes CASSSPGTSGSETQYF.

This clonotype appeared many times. The gene calls are TRBV6-6 and TRBJ1-2, with D possibly TRBD1 on 6 matching bases. CDR1 and CDR2 from the germline V gene are MNHNY and SVGAGI (reference sequence). V was shortened by 4 bases and J by 0 bases, with 12 bases between the two germline ends. The CDR3 has 15 amino acids. This CDR3 is CASSWAGATNYGYTF. The CDR3 nucleotides read TGTGCCAGCAGTTGGGCAGGGGCGACTAACTATGGCTACACCTTC.

This clonotype was counted between two and nine times. This chain connects TRBV7-6 to TRBJ2-3, with 8 bases aligning to TRBD2. Germline lookup yields CDR1 SGHVS and CDR2 FNYEAQ. The CDR3 length is 16 residues. Trimming removed 3 bases from V and 8 bases from J; junction bases left unmatched: 13. The CDR3 nucleotides read TGTGCCAGCAGCTTGGGCGCCAGCGGGGGATGGGCTACGCAGTATTTT. Translating gives CASSLGASGGWATQYF.

This clonotype was recorded a few times. This chain joins TRBV6-2 or TRBV6-3 and TRBJ1-1; D gene uncertain. This CDR3 has 15 residues. The germline gives CDR1 MNHEY, CDR2 SVGEGT. Trimming removed 8 bases at V and 1 base at J, with 17 bases between. The CDR3, as DNA: TGTGCCAGCCGCGGGCTTTCTACCGAGAACACTGAAGCTTTCTTT. It codes for CASRGLSTENTEAFF.

In its sample, this clonotype was seen many times. This sequence joins TRBV29-1 and TRBJ2-7; the D is unclear. Germline assignment: CDR1 SQVTM and CDR2 ANQGSEA. The ends were cut back, 2 bases at V and 0 bases at J, with 11 bases in the middle. CDR3 size: 14 residues. Written as DNA, the CDR3 is TGCAGCGTTGAACTAGGTAGGAGCTCCTACGAGCAGTACTTC. Protein: CSVELGRSSYEQYF.